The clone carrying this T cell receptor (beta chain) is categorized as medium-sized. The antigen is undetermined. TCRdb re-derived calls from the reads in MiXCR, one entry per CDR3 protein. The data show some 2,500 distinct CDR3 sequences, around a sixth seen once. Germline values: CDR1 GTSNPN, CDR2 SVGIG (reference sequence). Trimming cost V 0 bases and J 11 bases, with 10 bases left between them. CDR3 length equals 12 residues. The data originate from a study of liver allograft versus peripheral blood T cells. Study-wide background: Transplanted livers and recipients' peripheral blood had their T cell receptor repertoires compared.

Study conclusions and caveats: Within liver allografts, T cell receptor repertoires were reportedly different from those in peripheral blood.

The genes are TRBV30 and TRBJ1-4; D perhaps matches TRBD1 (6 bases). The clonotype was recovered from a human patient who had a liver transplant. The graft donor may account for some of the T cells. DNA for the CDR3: TGTGCCTGGAGTGTACAACAGGGCAAACTGTTTTTT. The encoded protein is CAWSVQQGKLFF.